The rows below give T cell receptor beta chains drawn from one sample of a study of blood T cells in healthy people across ages. A single record per CDR3 protein comes from TCRdb applying MiXCR to the 5' RACE reads. Among around 600,000 distinct CDR3 sequences listed, 40% to 50% were seen once. Sequenced input: blood. The receptors were sampled from a man at least 80 years old in good health. The CDR3 runs from the conserved cysteine through the conserved F or W. A D gene is named only where the DNA matches it firmly. Clone size is shown for a subset of rows, as once, few, many or a class of expanded clone.

TRBD2	.	TRBV20-1	TRBJ2-7	TGCAGTGCTAGAGGGGGAGCGGGAGTATCCGAGCAGTACTTC	CSARGGAGVSEQYF
.	.	TRBV29-1	TRBJ2-1	TGCAGCGTTGAAGTCGGGACTGCCAGCTCCTACAATGAGCAGTTCTTC	CSVEVGTASSYNEQFF
.	few	TRBV20-1	TRBJ1-1	TGCAGTGCTAGGGATCCGCAGGTGAACACTGAAGCTTTCTTT	CSARDPQVNTEAFF
TRBD2	few	TRBV12-3/TRBV12-4	TRBJ2-1	TGTGCCAGCACCTTAAGCGGGAGTGGTGAGCAGTTCTTC	CASTLSGSGEQFF
.	few	TRBV2	TRBJ2-1	TGTGCCAGCAGTCCGGGCCCAATAGGGTTCTTC	CASSPGPIGFF
.	many	TRBV5-1	TRBJ1-4	TGCGCCAGCAGCCCCTCCATCCCAAGGGGGGAAAAACTGTTTTTT	CASSPSIPRGEKLFF
.	few	TRBV5-6	TRBJ2-3	TGTGCCAGCAGAAGGAGCCCCGATACGCAGTATTTT	CASRRSPDTQYF
.	.	TRBV11-2	TRBJ2-7	TGTGCCAGCAGCTTAGATCTACTGACCTCCTACGAGCAGTACTTC	CASSLDLLTSYEQYF
.	.	TRBV28	TRBJ2-7	TGTGCCAGCATTAAAGGCGGGAAGGCCTACGAGCAGTACTTC	CASIKGGKAYEQYF
.	.	TRBV12-5	TRBJ2-1	TGTGCTAGTGGTTTGGTAGAGGAGCAGTTCTTC	CASGLVEEQFF
.	.	TRBV30	TRBJ1-1	TGTGCCTGGAGTGGGAGTTTAGGGATGAACACTGAAGCTTTCTTT	CAWSGSLGMNTEAFF
.	.	TRBV20-1	TRBJ2-5	TGCAGTGCTTTTACTGGCCAAGAGACCCAGTACTTC	CSAFTGQETQYF
.	many	TRBV6-6	TRBJ2-7	TGTGCCAGCAGGGACGCCTACGAGCAGTACTTC	CASRDAYEQYF
.	.	TRBV7-9	TRBJ2-5	TGTGCCAGCAGCTTGAATCAGGCCCAAGAGACCCAGTACTTC	CASSLNQAQETQYF
.	.	TRBV20-1	TRBJ2-1	TGCAGTGCTGGAGCCGGGACCCCCAGTTACAATGAGCAGTTCTTC	CSAGAGTPSYNEQFF
.	few	TRBV12-3/TRBV12-4	TRBJ2-1	TGTGCCAACACGGCTACCCCAAACGGTGAGCAGTTCTTC	CANTATPNGEQFF
.	.	TRBV20-1	TRBJ2-5	TGCAGTGCTTCGGACTTTCAAGAGACCCAGTACTTC	CSASDFQETQYF
.	few	TRBV5-1	TRBJ2-1	TGCGCCAGCAGCTTGGAGACGGGGGCCGACAATGAGCAGTTCTTC	CASSLETGADNEQFF
TRBD2	many	TRBV7-9	TRBJ2-3	TGTGCCAGCAGCGACCGGGGGGGTGGCCCCACGGGAGATACGCAGTATTTT	CASSDRGGGPTGDTQYF
.	.	TRBV6-2/TRBV6-3	TRBJ2-7	TGTGCCAGCGGGCCGACTGGGCCCTACGAGCAGTACTTC	CASGPTGPYEQYF
.	.	TRBV30	TRBJ2-2	TGTGCCTGGAGCTCCCGGAACACCGGGGAGCTGTTTTTT	CAWSSRNTGELFF
.	few	TRBV4-3	TRBJ2-3	TGCGCCAGCAGCCAGGGACCGACTAGTGTAGTCACAGATACGCAGTATTTT	CASSQGPTSVVTDTQYF